The rows below give T cell receptor beta chains drawn from one sample of a study of T cells in Graves' hyperthyroidism and ophthalmopathy. TCRdb ran MiXCR on the multiplex PCR reads and lists one entry per CDR3 protein. The data show roughly 600,000 distinct CDR3 sequences, about 14% seen once. Sequencing used blood. These receptors came from a woman aged 45 to 65 with Graves' ophthalmopathy. CDR3s include the opening cysteine and the closing phenylalanine or tryptophan. The D gene is left open where the match is weak. For some rows the clone size is stated as once, few or many, or as a class when expanded; others skip it.

J,size,D,V,CDR3,DNA
TRBJ1-4,few,.,TRBV28,CASSLPRANEKLFF,TGTGCCAGCAGTTTACCCAGGGCTAATGAAAAACTGTTTTTT
TRBJ2-2,many,.,TRBV7-2,CASSLPSAGELFF,TGTGCCAGCAGCTTACCATCCGCCGGGGAGCTGTTTTTT
TRBJ2-3,many,TRBD2,TRBV12-3/TRBV12-4,CASSTSEPLTDTQYF,TGTGCCAGCAGTACTAGCGAGCCCCTCACAGATACGCAGTATTTT
TRBJ2-3,few,.,TRBV27,CASRPYPDTQYF,TGTGCCAGCCGCCCTTACCCAGATACGCAGTATTTT
TRBJ2-1,few,.,TRBV7-9,CASSLYQPNEQFF,TGTGCCAGCAGCTTATACCAGCCCAATGAGCAGTTCTTC
TRBJ1-3,few,TRBD1,TRBV20-1,CSATPDRAENTIYF,TGCAGTGCTACACCAGACAGGGCTGAAAACACCATATATTTT
TRBJ2-2,many,.,TRBV2,CASSEFRGNGELFF,TGTGCCAGCAGTGAATTCAGGGGAAACGGGGAGCTGTTTTTT
TRBJ1-5,many,.,TRBV28,CASSSPSGGGSNQPQHF,TGTGCCAGCAGTTCACCGAGCGGGGGTGGGAGCAATCAGCCCCAGCATTTT
TRBJ2-3,.,.,TRBV5-4,CASSLLGTQYF,TGTGCCAGCAGCTTATTGGGTACGCAGTATTTT
TRBJ2-1,many,TRBD2,TRBV24-1,CATSDPGLAGSYNEQFF,TGTGCCACCAGTGACCCGGGACTAGCGGGATCTTACAATGAGCAGTTCTTC
TRBJ2-7,.,.,TRBV12-3/TRBV12-4,CASSLGGRRTVGEQYF,TGTGCCAGCAGTTTAGGTGGCAGGCGGACGGTAGGCGAGCAGTACTTC
TRBJ2-3,.,TRBD1,TRBV24-1,CATSDTGTGFKDTQYF,TGTGCCACCAGTGACACCGGGACAGGGTTTAAAGATACGCAGTATTTT
TRBJ2-1,.,TRBD2,TRBV20-1,CSARDLLAGAYNEQFF,TGCAGTGCTAGAGATCTACTAGCGGGAGCTTACAATGAGCAGTTCTTC
TRBJ2-7,many,TRBD2,TRBV5-1,CASSPAAGENYEQYF,TGCGCCAGCAGCCCGGCAGCGGGAGAGAACTACGAGCAGTACTTC
TRBJ2-3,many,TRBD1,TRBV11-3,CASSLRPGQGESDTQYF,TGTGCCAGCAGCTTGCGCCCTGGACAGGGGGAATCAGATACGCAGTATTTT
TRBJ2-1,.,.,TRBV30,CAWSVLRGGYNEQFF,TGTGCCTGGAGTGTTTTGAGAGGAGGTTACAATGAGCAGTTCTTC
TRBJ2-1,many,.,TRBV7-8,CATTRETGGEQFF,TGTGCCACCACCAGAGAGACAGGAGGTGAGCAGTTCTTC
TRBJ2-5,.,TRBD2,TRBV20-1,CSASGGRAGETQYF,TGCAGTGCTAGTGGTGGGAGGGCCGGGGAGACCCAGTACTTC
TRBJ2-7,.,.,TRBV7-9,CASSSTQEQYF,TGTGCCAGCAGCTCCACACAGGAGCAGTACTTC
TRBJ2-7,many,TRBD1,TRBV10-3,CAISDTGTGGHEQYF,TGTGCCATCAGTGACACCGGGACAGGGGGCCACGAGCAGTACTTC
TRBJ2-2,many,.,TRBV2,CASSMGRTNTGELFF,TGTGCCAGCAGCATGGGACGGACGAACACCGGGGAGCTGTTTTTT
TRBJ1-1,many,.,TRBV4-1,CASSQGDIMNTEAFF,TGCGCCAGCAGCCAAGGGGACATAATGAACACTGAAGCTTTCTTT
TRBJ1-1,many,.,TRBV2,CASSGTGMNTEAFF,TGTGCCAGCAGCGGCACGGGAATGAACACTGAAGCTTTCTTT